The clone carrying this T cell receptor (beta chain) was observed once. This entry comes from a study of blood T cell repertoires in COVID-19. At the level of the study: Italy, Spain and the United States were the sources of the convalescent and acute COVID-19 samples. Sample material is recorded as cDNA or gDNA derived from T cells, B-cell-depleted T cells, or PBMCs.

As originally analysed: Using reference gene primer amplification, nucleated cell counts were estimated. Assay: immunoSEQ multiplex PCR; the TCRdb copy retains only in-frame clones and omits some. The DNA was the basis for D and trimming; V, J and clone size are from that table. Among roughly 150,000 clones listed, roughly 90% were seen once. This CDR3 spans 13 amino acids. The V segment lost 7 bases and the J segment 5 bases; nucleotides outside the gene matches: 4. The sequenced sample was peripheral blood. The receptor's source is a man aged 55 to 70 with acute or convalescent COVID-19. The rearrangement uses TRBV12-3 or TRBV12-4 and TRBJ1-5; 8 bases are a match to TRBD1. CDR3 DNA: TGTGCCAGCACCAGACAGGGGCATCAGCCCCAGCATTTT. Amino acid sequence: CASTRQGHQPQHF.